The sequence of this TCR beta chain was determined in a study of T cell repertoires in cytomegalovirus infection. As for the study in general: It can be stated that public TCR beta signatures indicated CMV infection as well as a matching HLA type. Study outcomes and limitations: In two of eight donors, the top clonotype was HLA-C-restricted CMV-specific. Adding up the frequency of public TCR beta families identified people who carried CMV plus the relevant HLA.

TCRdb re-called the reads with MiXCR, one entry per CDR3 protein. The sample records hundreds of thousands of distinct CDR3 sequences, 18% being singletons. Regarding this clonotype: Its antigen is unidentified.

The V gene's germline CDR1 is MNHNS and CDR2 SASEGT. The CDR3 runs to 14 residues. After removal of 10 bases from V and 1 base from J, the junction contained 7 bases not matched to a gene. The sample consisted of PBMCs. The gene calls are TRBV6-1 and TRBJ1-5; the match to TRBD1 covers 7 bases. The receptor comes from a human donor in good health (CMV status not recorded). Some clones in this sample may be carry-over from other donors' samples. CDR3 protein: CATSTGTSNQPQHF. The CDR3 DNA sequence: TGTGCCACCTCGACAGGGACGAGCAATCAGCCCCAGCATTTT.